The 29 T cell receptor beta chains in this list originate from one sample, sequenced in a study of a mutant IDH1 vaccine in newly diagnosed glioma. The time point denotes: week 47, end of study. A single vaccine dose contained 300 ug of mutant IDH1 20-mer peptide, and topical imiquimod was used with it. Profiling relied on immunoSEQ multiplex PCR, and the TCRdb table lists in-frame clones only, not all of them. Of 30,000 to 40,000 clones in the sample, 90% were seen once. Their specific antigens are unknown. The sample was PBMCs, taken from a glioma patient whose treatment included an IDH1 peptide vaccine. The origin of the receptors is a woman aged 40 to 50 with glioma.

The chain joins TRBV10-2 to TRBJ1-2, with 9 positions matching TRBD1. CDR3 length: 14 residues. Germline V gene data show CDR1 as WSHSY and CDR2 as SAAADI. V lost 8 bases to trimming and J lost 5 bases; unmatched junction nucleotides: 9. The CDR3 sequence: CASQAYRGHYGYTF. CDR3 nucleotide sequence: TGCGCCAGCCAGGCGTACAGGGGGCATTATGGCTACACCTTC.

This clone is termed medium-sized. The chain joins TRBV6-5 to TRBJ1-1; 7 bases agree with TRBD1. After removal of 3 bases from V and 4 bases from J, the junction contained 2 bases not matched to a gene. The germline gives CDR1 MNHEY, CDR2 SVGAGI. This CDR3 is 13 amino acids long. CDR3: CASSYWTGTEAFF. CDR3 sequence (DNA): TGTGCCAGCAGTTATTGGACAGGCACTGAAGCTTTCTTT.

The CDR3, as DNA: TGTGCCAGCAGCGCGGCAGGGGGCGCTCTGCCCCAGCATTTT. Its protein is CASSAAGGALPQHF. This chain connects TRBV7-2 to TRBJ1-5; 8 bases line up with TRBD1. The J segment lost 9 bases and the V segment lost 5 bases, leaving 9 bases of the junction unmatched. The CDR3 has 14 amino acids. From germline, CDR1 is SGHTA and CDR2 FQGNSA.

The chain recombines TRBV5-1 with TRBJ1-1, with D perhaps TRBD1 (5 bases). The V gene lost 2 bases and the J gene lost 4 bases, with 9 bases spanning the gap. Germline loops: CDR1 SGHRS, CDR2 YFSETQ. CDR3 length: 13 amino acids. The CDR3 DNA is TGCGCCAGCAGCTTCGAAGGGGCCACTGAAGCTTTCTTT. Translated: CASSFEGATEAFF. Looking up the rest from reference TRBV5-1 and TRBJ1-1 gives the full variable domain: KAGVTQTPRYLIKTRGQQVTLSCSPISGHRSVSWYQQTPGQGLQFLFEYFSETQRNKGNFPGRFSGRQFSNSRSEMNVSTLELGDSALYLCASSFEGATEAFFGQGTRLTVV.

The chain has TRBV5-1 and TRBJ2-7, with TRBD2 as a possible D gene (6 bases). From germline, CDR1 is SGHRS and CDR2 YFSETQ. This CDR3 is built from 15 residues. V was trimmed by 5 bases and J by 7 bases, leaving 22 bases between them. CDR3 in DNA: TGCGCCAGCAGTTCCTCCTTATGGGGACTTAGTGAGCAGTACTTC. Translating gives CASSSSLWGLSEQYF.

This chain links TRBV5-1 with TRBJ1-6; 12 bases map to TRBD1. The CDR3 runs 16 residues. The V segment lost 1 base and the J segment 10 bases; nucleotides outside the gene matches: 6. Germline loops: CDR1 SGHRS, CDR2 YFSETQ. Written as DNA, the CDR3 is TGCGCCAGCAGCTTGTGGGGACAGGGGGCTGGATCACCCCTCCACTTT. This translates into CASSLWGQGAGSPLHF.

This clone was counted only a few times. V gene TRBV15 combines with J gene TRBJ1-1; D is unresolved. V was trimmed by 7 bases and J by 0 bases, leaving 9 bases between them. The CDR3 covers 13 residues. The V gene's germline CDR1 is LNHNV and CDR2 YYDKDF (reference sequence). CDR3 in DNA: TGTGCCACCAAAGGTAGAATGAACACTGAAGCTTTCTTT. This codes for CATKGRMNTEAFF.

This chain links TRBV2 with TRBJ1-5; no definite D call. This CDR3 is built from 14 residues. The V end lost 9 bases, the J end lost 3 bases, and 15 bases lay between the germline ends. Germline V gene data show CDR1 as SNHLY and CDR2 as FYNNEI. The CDR3 reads CASKKTDYNQPQHF. CDR3 coding DNA: TGTGCCAGTAAAAAAACGGACTACAATCAGCCCCAGCATTTT.

The chain recombines TRBV4-3 with TRBJ2-3; 8 positions agree with TRBD2. Germline V gene data show CDR1 as LGHNA and CDR2 as YSLEER. After removal of 3 bases from V and 2 bases from J, the junction contained 13 bases not matched to a gene. The CDR3 spans 18 residues. CDR3 loop: CASSHTKTYSGVTDTQYF. The CDR3 region has the DNA TGCGCCAGCAGCCACACAAAGACGTATAGCGGGGTCACAGATACGCAGTATTTT.

The chain links TRBV7-9 to TRBJ2-4; D uncertain. Deletions cut 1 base from V and 9 bases from J, with 7 bases between. The V gene's germline CDR1 is SEHNR and CDR2 FQNEAQ (reference sequence). The CDR3 length is 12 residues. This CDR3 reads CASSLGAGIQYF. Written as DNA, the CDR3 is TGTGCCAGCAGCTTAGGGGCCGGCATTCAGTACTTC.

This chain connects TRBV19 to TRBJ2-2; 7 positions agree with TRBD1. Germline V gene sequence: CDR1 LNHDA, CDR2 SQIVND (reference sequence). With 3 bases clipped from V and 2 bases from J, the junction kept 6 bases outside the gene matches. The CDR3 totals 16 residues. CDR3 sequence: CASSIRQGSNTGELFF. CDR3 bases: TGTGCCAGTAGTATTCGACAGGGTAGCAACACCGGGGAGCTGTTTTTT. Together with reference TRBV19 and TRBJ2-2, the CDR3 gives the full variable domain: DGGITQSPKYLFRKEGQNVTLSCEQNLNHDAMYWYRQDPGQGLRLIYYSQIVNDFQKGDIAEGYSVSREKKESFPLTVTSAQKNPTAFYLCASSIRQGSNTGELFFGEGSRLTVL.

V usage is TRBV2 and J usage is TRBJ2-7, with 9 bases fitting TRBD1. J was trimmed by 3 bases and V by 4 bases; bases with no gene match: 10. CDR1 and CDR2 from the germline V gene are SNHLY and FYNNEI. The CDR3 is 16 amino acids. The CDR3 sequence is CASSAPTGGIHYEQYF. DNA of the CDR3: TGTGCCAGCAGTGCACCGACAGGGGGGATCCACTACGAGCAGTACTTC.

The chain has TRBV29-1 and TRBJ1-2; D gene ambiguous. The CDR3 is made up of 12 amino acids. V dropped 7 bases and J dropped 0 bases, with 9 bases sitting between them. Per germline, CDR1 SQVTM and CDR2 ANQGSEA. The CDR3 DNA is TGCAGCGCCAGGAGTACTAACTATGGCTACACCTTC. This encodes CSARSTNYGYTF.

V is TRBV6-1 and J is TRBJ1-5; no clear D. V was trimmed by 2 bases and J by 7 bases, leaving 15 bases between them. The V gene's germline CDR1 is MNHNS and CDR2 SASEGT. The CDR3 consists of 15 residues. The CDR3 coding sequence is TGTGCCAGCAGTGAAAAGTGGAGGGCGGGGCAGCCCCAGCATTTT. Encoded protein: CASSEKWRAGQPQHF.

The chain joins TRBV29-1 to TRBJ1-2; D remains ambiguous. Trimming took 7 bases from V and 2 from J, leaving 11 bases between them. The CDR3 is made up of 12 amino acids. The germline V gene encodes CDR1 SQVTM and CDR2 ANQGSEA. In DNA, the CDR3 is TGCAGCGCGGTGGCACAGAACTATGGCTACACCTTC. Translated: CSAVAQNYGYTF.

V is TRBV5-5 and J is TRBJ1-4, with D uncertain. The CDR3 runs to 15 residues. The V end lost 2 bases, the J end lost 0 bases, and 8 bases lay between the germline ends. Germline V CDR1 and CDR2: SGHKS, YYEKEE (reference sequence). DNA of the CDR3: TGTGCCAGCAGCTTTGCGGTTGCAACTAATGAAAAACTGTTTTTT. Translating gives CASSFAVATNEKLFF.

In DNA, the CDR3 is TGCAGTGCCCCCGGAGGAAACACCATATATTTT. It specifies CSAPGGNTIYF. The V and J genes are TRBV20-1 and TRBJ1-3; no reliable D call. Trimming stripped 6 bases from V and 4 bases from J, with 7 bases between. CDR3 length: 11 amino acids. Looked up from germline, CDR1 is DFQATT and CDR2 is SNEGSKA (reference sequence).

The rearrangement links TRBV11-1 to TRBJ2-5; 12 nucleotides match TRBD2. Per germline, CDR1 SGHAT and CDR2 FQDESV (reference sequence). The ends lost 5 bases at V and 4 bases at J; junction bases unmatched: 8. This CDR3 has 16 residues. CDR3 in amino acids: CASSVGLAGSGETQYF. The CDR3 DNA sequence: TGTGCCAGCAGCGTCGGACTAGCGGGGTCAGGAGAGACCCAGTACTTC. The full variable domain, in which reference TRBV11-1 and TRBJ2-5 provide the parts outside the CDR3, is EAEVAQSPRYKITEKSQAVAFWCDPISGHATLYWYRQILGQGPELLVQFQDESVVDDSQLPKDRFSAERLKGVDSTLKIQPAELGDSAMYLCASSVGLAGSGETQYFGPGTRLLVL.

This chain links TRBV9 with TRBJ2-3, with 7 positions matching TRBD2. This CDR3 contains 13 residues. Germline V gives CDR1 SGDLS, CDR2 YYNGEE. J was trimmed by 6 bases and V by 6 bases; bases with no gene match: 7. CDR3 region: CASNDGRTDTQYF. CDR3 coding DNA: TGTGCCAGCAACGACGGGAGGACGGATACGCAGTATTTT.

In this sample, this clone turned up a few times. J is TRBJ1-3 and V is TRBV15, with 9 bases identical to TRBD1. Germline V gene data show CDR1 as LNHNV and CDR2 as YYDKDF (reference sequence). The CDR3 is 18 residues long. J was trimmed by 0 bases and V by 1 base; bases with no gene match: 7. The CDR3 DNA reads TGTGCCACCAGCAGAGTCTGGACAGGGGCGACCTCTGGAAACACCATATATTTT. Translation gives CATSRVWTGATSGNTIYF. The whole variable domain, remainder taken from reference TRBV15 and TRBJ1-3, is DAMVIQNPRYQVTQFGKPVTLSCSQTLNHNVMYWYQQKSSQAPKLLFHYYDKDFNNEADTPDNFQSRRPNTSFCFLDIRSPGLGDTAMYLCATSRVWTGATSGNTIYFGEGSWLTVV.

This chain uses TRBV18 with TRBJ2-6; D might be TRBD1 (6 bases). The germline V and J ends were trimmed by 4 bases and 2 bases, with 12 bases remaining between them. The CDR3 has 16 amino acids. Germline loops: CDR1 KGHSH, CDR2 LQKENI. DNA of the CDR3: TGTGCCAGCTCACTCCAACAGGGTACTGGGGCCAACGTCCTGACTTTC. This sequence encodes CASSLQQGTGANVLTF.

V usage is TRBV19 and J usage is TRBJ2-1, with TRBD1 identical over 9 bases. This CDR3 spans 15 amino acids. The germline V gene encodes CDR1 LNHDA and CDR2 SQIVND (reference sequence). V lost 7 bases, J lost 2 bases, and 6 bases stayed unmatched. CDR3 nucleotides: TGTGCCAGTACAGACCGGGACAGGGCCTACAATGAGCAGTTCTTC. Protein: CASTDRDRAYNEQFF.

The V call is TRBV4-1, the J call TRBJ2-2; D remains unclear. The germline gives CDR1 MGHRA, CDR2 YSYEKL. There are 12 residues in the CDR3. Trimming shortened V by 0 bases and J by 7 bases, and 3 bases separated the two germline ends. CDR3 region: CASSQDGGELFF. CDR3 bases: TGCGCCAGCAGCCAAGATGGCGGGGAGCTGTTTTTT.

The chain joins TRBV9 to TRBJ2-5, with D possibly being TRBD1 or TRBD2 (5 bases each). The V gene lost 3 bases and the J gene lost 5 bases, with 17 bases spanning the gap. In germline, CDR1 is SGDLS, CDR2 YYNGEE. This CDR3 has 15 amino acids. The CDR3, as DNA: TGTGCCAGCAGCGCAATCTCGGGACGAGGGGAGACCCAGTACTTC. This sequence encodes CASSAISGRGETQYF.

CDR3 in DNA: TGCGCCAGCAGGCCCGGGACAACCTCCTACGAGCAGTACTTC. Encoded protein: CASRPGTTSYEQYF. The rearrangement uses TRBV5-1 and TRBJ2-7; TRBD1 is a possible D gene (6 bases). CDR1 SGHRS and CDR2 YFSETQ come from the germline V gene. This CDR3 has 14 amino acids. V was clipped by 5 bases and J by 0 bases, with 12 bases between them.

The J gene is TRBJ2-3, the V gene TRBV10-1, with 9 bases matching TRBD2. The ends lost 6 bases at V and 9 bases at J; junction bases unmatched: 16. Per the germline V gene, CDR1 is WNHNN and CDR2 is SYGVQD (reference sequence). This CDR3 has 16 residues. As DNA, the CDR3 is TGCGCCAGCAGCCTTAATAGCGGGAGAGAGCTCGGAACGCAGTATTTT. Translated, it gives CASSLNSGRELGTQYF.

This clone is a singleton in its sample. The rearrangement joins TRBV2 to TRBJ1-5, with D hard to call. Germline lookup yields CDR1 SNHLY and CDR2 FYNNEI. Trimming took 4 bases from V and 2 from J, leaving 12 bases between them. This CDR3 is built from 15 residues. CDR3 sequence reads: CASSVLGRGNQPQHF. CDR3 in DNA: TGTGCCAGCAGTGTCCTGGGGAGGGGCAATCAGCCCCAGCATTTT.

For the CDR3, the DNA is TGCGCCAGCAGTTTGGGATCCCCTCCTGCCGAGCAGTACTTC. It translates to CASSLGSPPAEQYF. V gene TRBV10-2 combines with J gene TRBJ2-7; D gene uncertain. The germline CDR1 and CDR2 sequences are WSHSY and SAAADI. The CDR3 is 14 residues long. The V end lost 5 bases, the J end lost 6 bases, and 17 bases lay between the germline ends.

The V gene is TRBV7-2, the J gene TRBJ1-5; D unclear. This CDR3 is built from 15 residues. The V and J ends lost 5 bases and 4 bases respectively, with 15 bases between them. Germline loops: CDR1 SGHTA, CDR2 FQGNSA. The CDR3 DNA reads as TGTGCCAGCAGCCCCAACGGCATTATAAATCAGCCCCAGCATTTT. It translates to CASSPNGIINQPQHF. The full variable domain, in which reference TRBV7-2 and TRBJ1-5 provide the parts outside the CDR3, is GAGVSQSPSNKVTEKGKDVELRCDPISGHTALYWYRQSLGQGLEFLIYFQGNSAPDKSGLPSDRFSAERTGGSVSTLTIQRTQQEDSAVYLCASSPNGIINQPQHFGDGTRLSIL.